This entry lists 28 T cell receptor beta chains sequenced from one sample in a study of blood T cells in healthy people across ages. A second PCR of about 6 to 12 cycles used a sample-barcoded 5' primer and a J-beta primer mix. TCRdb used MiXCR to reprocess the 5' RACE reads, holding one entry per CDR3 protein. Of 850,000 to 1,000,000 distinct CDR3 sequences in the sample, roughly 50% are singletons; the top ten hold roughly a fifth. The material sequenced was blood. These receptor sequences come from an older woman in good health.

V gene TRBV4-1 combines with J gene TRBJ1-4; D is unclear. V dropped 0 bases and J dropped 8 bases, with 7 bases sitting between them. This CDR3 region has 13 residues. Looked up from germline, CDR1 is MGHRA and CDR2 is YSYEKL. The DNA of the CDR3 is TGCGCCAGCAGCCAAGAACGACTCGAAAAACTGTTTTTT. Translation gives CASSQERLEKLFF.

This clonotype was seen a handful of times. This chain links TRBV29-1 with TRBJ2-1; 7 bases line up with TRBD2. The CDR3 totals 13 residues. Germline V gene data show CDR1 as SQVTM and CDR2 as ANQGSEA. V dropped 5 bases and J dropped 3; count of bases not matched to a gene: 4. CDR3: CSVTRTSYNEQFF. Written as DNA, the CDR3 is TGCAGCGTTACTCGGACTAGCTACAATGAGCAGTTCTTC.

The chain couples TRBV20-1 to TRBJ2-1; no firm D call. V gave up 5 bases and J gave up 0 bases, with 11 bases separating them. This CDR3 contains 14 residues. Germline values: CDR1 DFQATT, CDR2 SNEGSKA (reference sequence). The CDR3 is CSAQDGYSYNEQFF. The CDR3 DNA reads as TGCAGTGCTCAAGACGGTTACTCCTACAATGAGCAGTTCTTC.

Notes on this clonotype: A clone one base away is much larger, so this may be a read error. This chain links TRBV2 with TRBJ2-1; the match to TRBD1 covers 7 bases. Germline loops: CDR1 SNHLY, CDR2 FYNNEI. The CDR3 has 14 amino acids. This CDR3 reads CASDPTGVYSEQFF. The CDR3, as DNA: TGTGCCAGCGACCCCACAGGGGTTTACAGTGAGCAGTTCTTC.

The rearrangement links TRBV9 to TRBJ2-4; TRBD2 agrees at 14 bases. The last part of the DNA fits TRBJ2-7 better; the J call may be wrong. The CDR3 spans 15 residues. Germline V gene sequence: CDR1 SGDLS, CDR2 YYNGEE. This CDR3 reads CASSVVGLAGAEQYF. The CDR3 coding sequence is TGTGCCAGCAGCGTAGTGGGACTAGCGGGAGCCGAGCAGTACTTC.

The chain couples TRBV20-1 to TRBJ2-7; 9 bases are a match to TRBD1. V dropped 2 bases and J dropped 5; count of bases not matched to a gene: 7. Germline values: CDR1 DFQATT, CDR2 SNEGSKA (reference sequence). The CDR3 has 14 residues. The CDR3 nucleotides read TGCAGTGCTAGATCCGGGACAGGGCCCAACGAGCAGTACTTC. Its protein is CSARSGTGPNEQYF.

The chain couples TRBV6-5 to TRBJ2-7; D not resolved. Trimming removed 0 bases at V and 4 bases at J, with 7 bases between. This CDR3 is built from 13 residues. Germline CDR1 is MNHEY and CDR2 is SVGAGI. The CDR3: CASSYSYEYEQYF. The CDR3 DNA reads TGTGCCAGCAGTTACTCGTACGAGTACGAGCAGTACTTC.

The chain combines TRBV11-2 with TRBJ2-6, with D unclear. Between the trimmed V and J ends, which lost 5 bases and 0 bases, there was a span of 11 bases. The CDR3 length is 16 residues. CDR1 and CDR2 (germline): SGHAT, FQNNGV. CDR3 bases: TGTGCCAGCAGCAACCCAGGATCCTCTGGGGCCAACGTCCTGACTTTC. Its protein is CASSNPGSSGANVLTF.

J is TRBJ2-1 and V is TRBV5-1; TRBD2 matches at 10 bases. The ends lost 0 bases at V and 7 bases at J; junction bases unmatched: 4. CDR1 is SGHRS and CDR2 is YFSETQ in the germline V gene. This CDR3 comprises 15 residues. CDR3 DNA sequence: TGCGCCAGCAGCTTGGTTACTAGCGGGATTAATGAGCAGTTCTTC. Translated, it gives CASSLVTSGINEQFF.

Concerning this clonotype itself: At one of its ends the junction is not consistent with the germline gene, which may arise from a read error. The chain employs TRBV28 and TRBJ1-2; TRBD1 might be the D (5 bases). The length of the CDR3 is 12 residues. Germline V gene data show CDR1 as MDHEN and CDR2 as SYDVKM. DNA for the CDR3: TGTGCCGCGATGGACACAAACTATGGTTACACCTTC. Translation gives CAAMDTNYGYTF.

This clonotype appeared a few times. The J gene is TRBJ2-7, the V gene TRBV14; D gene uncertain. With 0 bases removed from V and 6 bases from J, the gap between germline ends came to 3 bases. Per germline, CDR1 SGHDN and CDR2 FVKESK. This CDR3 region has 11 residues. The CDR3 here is CASSQDGEQYF. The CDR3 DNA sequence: TGTGCCAGCAGCCAAGATGGCGAGCAGTACTTC.

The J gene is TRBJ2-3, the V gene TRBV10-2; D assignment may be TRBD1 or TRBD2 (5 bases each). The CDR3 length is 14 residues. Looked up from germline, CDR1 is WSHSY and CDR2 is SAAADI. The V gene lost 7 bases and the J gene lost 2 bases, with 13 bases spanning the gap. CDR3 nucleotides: TGCGCCAGCATCCGGGACCTTCTCACAGATACGCAGTATTTT. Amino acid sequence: CASIRDLLTDTQYF.

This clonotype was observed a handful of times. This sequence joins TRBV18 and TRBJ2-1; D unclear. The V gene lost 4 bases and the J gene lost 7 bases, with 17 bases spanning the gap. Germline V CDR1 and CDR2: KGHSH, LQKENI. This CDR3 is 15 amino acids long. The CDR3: CASSRLWAEGNEQFF. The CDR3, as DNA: TGTGCCAGCTCACGCCTGTGGGCCGAAGGAAATGAGCAGTTCTTC.

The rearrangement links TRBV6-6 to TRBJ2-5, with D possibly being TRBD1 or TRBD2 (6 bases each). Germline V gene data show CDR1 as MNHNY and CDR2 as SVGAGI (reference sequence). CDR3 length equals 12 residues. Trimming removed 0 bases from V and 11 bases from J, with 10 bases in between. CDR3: CASSYSEGEQYF. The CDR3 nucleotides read TGTGCCAGCAGTTACTCGGAGGGGGAGCAGTACTTC.

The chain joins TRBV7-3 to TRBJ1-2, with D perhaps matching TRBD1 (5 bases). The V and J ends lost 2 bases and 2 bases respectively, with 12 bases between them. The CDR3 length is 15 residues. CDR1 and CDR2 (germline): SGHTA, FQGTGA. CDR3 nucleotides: TGTGCCAGCAGCTTAGGTCTCGGGGCAAACTATGGCTACACCTTC. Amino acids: CASSLGLGANYGYTF. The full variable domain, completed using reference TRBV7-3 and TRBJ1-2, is GAGVSQTPSNKVTEKGKYVELRCDPISGHTALYWYRQSLGQGPEFLIYFQGTGAADDSGLPNDRFFAVRPEGSVSTLKIQRTERGDSAVYLCASSLGLGANYGYTFGSGTRLTVV.

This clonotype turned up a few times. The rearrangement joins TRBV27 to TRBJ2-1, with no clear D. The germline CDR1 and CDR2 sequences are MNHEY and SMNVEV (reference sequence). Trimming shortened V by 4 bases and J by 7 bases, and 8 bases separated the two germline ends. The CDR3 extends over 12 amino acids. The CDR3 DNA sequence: TGTGCCAGCAGTTCTTTCGGGAATGAGCAGTTCTTC. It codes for CASSSFGNEQFF.

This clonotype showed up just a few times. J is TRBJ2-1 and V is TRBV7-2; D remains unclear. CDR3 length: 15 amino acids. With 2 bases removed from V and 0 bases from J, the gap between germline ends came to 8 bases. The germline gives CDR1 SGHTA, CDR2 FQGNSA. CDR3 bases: TGTGCCAGCAGCTTAATTGAGAGCTCCTACAATGAGCAGTTCTTC. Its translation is CASSLIESSYNEQFF.

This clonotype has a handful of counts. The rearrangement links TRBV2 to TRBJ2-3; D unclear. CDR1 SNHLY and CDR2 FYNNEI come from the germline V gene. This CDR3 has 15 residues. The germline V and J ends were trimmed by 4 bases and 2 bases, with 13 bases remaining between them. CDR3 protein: CASSGKLASTDTQYF. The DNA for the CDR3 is TGTGCCAGCAGTGGGAAGTTGGCCTCCACAGATACGCAGTATTTT.

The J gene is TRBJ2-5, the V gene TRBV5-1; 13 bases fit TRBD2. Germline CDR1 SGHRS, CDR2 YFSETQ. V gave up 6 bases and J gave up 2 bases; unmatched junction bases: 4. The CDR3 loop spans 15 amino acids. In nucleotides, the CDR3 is TGCGCCAGCATGGGACTAGCGGGGACTCAAGAGACCCAGTACTTC. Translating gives CASMGLAGTQETQYF.

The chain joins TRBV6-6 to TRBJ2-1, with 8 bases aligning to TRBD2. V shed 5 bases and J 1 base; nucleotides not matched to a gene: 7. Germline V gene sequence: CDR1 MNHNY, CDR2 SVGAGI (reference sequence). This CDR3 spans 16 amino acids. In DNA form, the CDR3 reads TGTGCCAGCAGTGGCGGCGGGAGGATTTCCTACAATGAGCAGTTCTTC. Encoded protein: CASSGGGRISYNEQFF.

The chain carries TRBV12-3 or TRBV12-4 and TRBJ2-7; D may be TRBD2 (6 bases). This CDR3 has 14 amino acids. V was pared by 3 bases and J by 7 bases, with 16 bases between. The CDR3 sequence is CASSFRRESDEQYF. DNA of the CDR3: TGTGCCAGCAGTTTCCGTCGGGAGTCGGATGAGCAGTACTTC.

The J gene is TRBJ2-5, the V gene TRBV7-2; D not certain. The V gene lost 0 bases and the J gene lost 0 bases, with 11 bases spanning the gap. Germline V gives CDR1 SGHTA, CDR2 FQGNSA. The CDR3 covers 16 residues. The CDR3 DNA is TGTGCCAGCAGCTTAGCGATACCCGTGTACCAAGAGACCCAGTACTTC. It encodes CASSLAIPVYQETQYF.

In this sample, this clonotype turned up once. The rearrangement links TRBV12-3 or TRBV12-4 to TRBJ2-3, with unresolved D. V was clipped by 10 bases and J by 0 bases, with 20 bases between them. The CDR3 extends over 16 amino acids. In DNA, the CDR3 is TGTGCCATCCGCGGCAGCCGTACATCTAGCACAGATACGCAGTATTTT. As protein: CAIRGSRTSSTDTQYF.

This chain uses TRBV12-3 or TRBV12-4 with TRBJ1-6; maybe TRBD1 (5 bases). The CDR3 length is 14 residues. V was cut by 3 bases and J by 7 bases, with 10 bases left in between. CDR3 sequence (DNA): TGTGCCAGCAGTTTTGGCAGGGTCAATTCACCCCTCCACTTT. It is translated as CASSFGRVNSPLHF.

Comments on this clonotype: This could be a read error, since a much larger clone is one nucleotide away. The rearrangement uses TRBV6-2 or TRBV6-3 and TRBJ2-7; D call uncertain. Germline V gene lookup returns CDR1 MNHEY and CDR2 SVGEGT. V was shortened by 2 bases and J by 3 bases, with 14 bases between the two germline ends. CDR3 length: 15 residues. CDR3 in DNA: TGTGCCAGCAGTTACGCGAGTAGTGGTAGCTACGAGCAGTACTTC. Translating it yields CASSYASSGSYEQYF.

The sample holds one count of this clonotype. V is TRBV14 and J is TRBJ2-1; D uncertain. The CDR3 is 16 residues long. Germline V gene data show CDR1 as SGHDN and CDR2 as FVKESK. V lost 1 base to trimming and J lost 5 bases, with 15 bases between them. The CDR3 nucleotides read TGTGCCAGCAGCCAAGGCCTGCGGATGGACCACAATGAGCAGTTCTTC. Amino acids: CASSQGLRMDHNEQFF.

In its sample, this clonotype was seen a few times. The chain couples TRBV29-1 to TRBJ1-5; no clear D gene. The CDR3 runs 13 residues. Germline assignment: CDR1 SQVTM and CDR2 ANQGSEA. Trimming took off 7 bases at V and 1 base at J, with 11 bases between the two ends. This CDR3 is CSAGGSSNQPQHF. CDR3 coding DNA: TGCAGCGCCGGAGGGTCGAGCAATCAGCCCCAGCATTTT. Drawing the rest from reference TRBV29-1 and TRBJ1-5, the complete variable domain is SAVISQKPSRDICQRGTSLTIQCQVDSQVTMMFWYRQQPGQSLTLIATANQGSEATYESGFVIDKFPISRPNLTFSTLTVSNMSPEDSSIYLCSAGGSSNQPQHFGDGTRLSIL.

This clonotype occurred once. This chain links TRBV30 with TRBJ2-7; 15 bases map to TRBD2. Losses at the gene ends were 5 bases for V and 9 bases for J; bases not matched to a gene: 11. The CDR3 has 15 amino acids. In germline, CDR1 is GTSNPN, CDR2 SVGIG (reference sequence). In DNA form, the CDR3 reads TGTGCCTGGGCCAGGATGGGACTAGCGGGAGGAGGGCAGTACTTC. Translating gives CAWARMGLAGGGQYF.